At least ten counts were recorded for the clone carrying this T cell receptor (beta chain). Time point: sample taken at primary tumor resection. Samples were obtained from around 73 donors, all untreated early-stage non-small cell lung cancer patients. The ends were cut back, 0 bases at V and 7 bases at J, with 9 bases in the middle. From germline, CDR1 is SEHNR and CDR2 FQNEAQ (reference sequence). CDR3 length: 14 residues. The data derive from a study of spatial heterogeneity in lung cancer. TCRdb re-called the 5' RACE reads through MiXCR, storing one row per CDR3 protein. The sample holds about 38,000 distinct CDR3 sequences, 7.5% seen once.

Sequencing used PBMCs, obtained at surgery. The receptor was isolated from a male donor with early-stage non-small cell lung cancer. The chain joins TRBV7-9 to TRBJ2-2; weak D call: TRBD2 (5 bases). The CDR3 nucleotides are TGTGCCAGCAGCTTAGCCGGGATTGGCGGGGAGCTGTTTTTT. Translated, it gives CASSLAGIGGELFF.